The T cell receptor (beta chain) described here comes from a study of blood T cells in healthy people across ages (dated by TCRdb to 2014 to 2015). About the full investigation: In model experiments, template switching captured roughly one uniquely barcoded TCR beta cDNA molecule for every two T cells. To track age-related changes in TCR beta repertoire diversity, the study relied on deep sequencing normalized with unique cDNA molecular identifiers. Four age groups were formed from the donors: young (average 16 years), middle-aged (approximately 40), aged (around 62) and long-lived (less than 85). Two additional independent replicas of 1 million unique cDNA reads from the same blood draw were analyzed for two donors (one aged 18 to 30 and one aged 80 or older). Overall results and qualifications from the work: Because profiling used bulk unsorted PBMCs, naive and antigen-experienced compartments could not be compared conclusively. Total diversity estimates from one million sequenced T cells were considered lower bounds and underestimates. Observed TCR beta diversity correlated strongly with the percentage of naive T cells measured by flow cytometry. Compared with the aged group, more naive CD4+ T cells, fewer expanded clones and increased TCR diversity were shown by the long-lived group, suggesting age selection. Because donor CMV infection status was unknown, age-related changes in expanded clonotypes were potentially confounded. Observed TCR beta diversity per million T cells fell roughly linearly with age, and a significant reduction was already apparent by age around 44.

Deletion took 4 bases off V and 4 bases off J, with a span of 11 bases between the germline ends. Per the germline V gene, KGHDR is the CDR1 and SFDVKD is the CDR2. The CDR3 contains 14 residues, cysteine and phenylalanine counted. CDR3 DNA is the only sequence kept; it has 42 bases, read in frame from the first base. The donors were around 39 Caucasian individuals from Russia, aged roughly 6 to 90 years, who were systemically healthy. Each donor gave approximately 9.4 milliliters of peripheral blood, drawn into EDTA-treated Vacutainer tubes. Ficoll-Paque density-gradient centrifugation was used to isolate PBMCs, with at least 7 million obtained per sample. Trizol reagent was used to extract total RNA from the PBMCs, yielding at least 5.5 micrograms per sample. For every donor, flow cytometry on a PBMC aliquot measured the percentage of naive CD45RAhigh/CD27high T cells. This clonotype was detected only a few times. No antigen is known for it. It has no much larger one-base neighbor in the sample; base qualities were not kept.

The library was made by 5' RACE. The sequencer listed for this sample is Illumina HiSeq 2500. A second PCR of roughly 6 to 12 cycles was performed with a sample-barcoded 5' primer and a J-beta primer mix. A template-switch 5' adaptor carrying 12 random nucleotides introduced a unique molecular identifier onto each TCR beta cDNA molecule. Each sample yielded at least 2.5 million CDR3-containing paired-end reads. All of the RNA was converted into first-strand cDNA using the Mint cDNA synthesis kit, with a TRBC-specific oligonucleotide serving as the primer. Following uracil-DNA glycosylase treatment, all cDNA underwent a first 18-cycle PCR with the universal primers M1SS and BC2_uni_R. The authors processed their data as follows. Normalization of each sample was performed by random selection of 1 million high-quality reads, each carrying a distinct molecular identifier. Reads sharing molecular identifiers were discarded rather than binned into consensus sequences. MiTCR, with a Q25 quality threshold and the strictest error-elimination algorithm, was used for CDR3 identification, clonotype clustering and error correction. Lower-bound total TCR beta diversity was estimated with a nonparametric unseen species model using Euler transformation. The public reads were quality trimmed at Q25 with fastp and then assembled into clones with MiXCR by TCRdb, keeping productive beta chains. Identical CDR3 proteins give one entry, which carries the most common genes and DNA. The V and J calls here are based on TCRdb, not the publication. The sample yields over 700,000 distinct CDR3 sequences; roughly 25% were counted once. The ten largest clones represent under 10% of the sample.

The same data also went into a second study, on T cells of mothers and their children. The second study also describes: Nine systemically healthy Caucasian individuals served as donors, namely three mothers together with their six children. cDNA synthesis used all of the extracted RNA, with approximately 1.4 ug of RNA in each 15 ul reaction. In the second PCR, the M1S primer added sample barcodes and 2-4 random nucleotides. Over 8.5 million TCR beta CDR3 reads were obtained for each mother, and 2.5 million to 3 million reads were obtained for each child. Thymic selection shapes the output of TCR recombination in a similar way in related and unrelated pairs, and inherited differences have a minor effect. Normalized repertoire overlap was always found to be slightly, but never significantly, higher in related mother-child pairs than in unrelated mother-child pairs. Persistent microchimeric T cell clones were not detected, at a sensitivity of approximately 98 clones per million clonotypes. The study used deep NGS to compare TCR beta repertoires of mothers and children, seeking features distinguishing related mother-child pairs from unrelated individuals. On average, the children were approximately 11 +/- 4 years old, while the mothers were 40 +/- 4 years old. After adapters were ligated using NEBNext reagents, the libraries underwent 100+100 nt paired-end sequencing on an Illumina HiSeq 2000. To prevent cross-contamination, the mother and child libraries were prepared a month apart and were sequenced in separate runs. For each donor, somewhere between roughly 500,000 and 2,300,000 distinct TCR beta clonotypes were identified. Naive TCR beta clonotypes were estimated from low-frequency clonotypes matched to each donor's FACS-determined naive share, without sorting.

The receptor's source is a boy aged 5 to 17 in good health. Sequencing input: blood. The V and J segments used are TRBV24-1 and TRBJ2-3; a weak D assignment points to TRBD1 (6 bases agree). The sequenced DNA is TGTGCCACCAGTGACAGGGGTGGCTCAGATACGCAGTATTTT. The resulting protein is CATSDRGGSDTQYF.